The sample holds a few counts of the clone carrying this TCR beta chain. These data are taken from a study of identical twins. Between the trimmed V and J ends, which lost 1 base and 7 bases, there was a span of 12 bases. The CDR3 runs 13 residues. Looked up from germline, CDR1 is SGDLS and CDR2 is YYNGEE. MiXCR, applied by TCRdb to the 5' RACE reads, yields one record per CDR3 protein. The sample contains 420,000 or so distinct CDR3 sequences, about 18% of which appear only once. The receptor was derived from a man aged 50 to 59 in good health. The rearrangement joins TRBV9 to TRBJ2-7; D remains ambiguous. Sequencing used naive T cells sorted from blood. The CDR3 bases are TGTGCCAGCAGCGTATCGGGCCTTGGGGAGCAGTACTTC. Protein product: CASSVSGLGEQYF.